This entry concerns a single TCR beta chain. Its target is not known. The source of the sample is a study of OX40 agonist ivuxolimab in advanced cancers. Whole-study context: Males comprised 70% to 85% of the group, whose mean age was approximately 60 years (range about 20 to 90).

Study-wide results and caveats: Clonal expansion among partial responders at 0.1-3.0 mg/kg ranked near the lowest. Researchers did not establish what antigens the expanded peripheral T cells target.

This CDR3 is built from 12 residues. Germline V gene data show CDR1 as LNHDA and CDR2 as SQIVND (reference sequence). Trimming took off 0 bases at V and 6 bases at J, with 2 bases between the two ends. Produced via immunoSEQ multiplex PCR; TCRdb's table is partial and in-frame only. The sample lists around 26,000 clones; 65% to 90% were seen once. Here the sequenced sample was CD4+ or CD8+ T cells sorted from blood, taken in a trial of the OX40 agonist ivuxolimab. The V and J genes are TRBV19 and TRBJ1-4, with D uncertain. This receptor was obtained from an adult with an advanced solid tumor such as melanoma, head and neck, liver or kidney cancer. The CDR3 spells CASSIDDEKLFF. The CDR3, as DNA: TGTGCCAGTAGTATAGATGATGAAAAACTGTTTTTT. The variable domain in full, completed from reference TRBV19 and TRBJ1-4, reads DGGITQSPKYLFRKEGQNVTLSCEQNLNHDAMYWYRQDPGQGLRLIYYSQIVNDFQKGDIAEGYSVSREKKESFPLTVTSAQKNPTAFYLCASSIDDEKLFFGSGTQLSVL.